The 27 T cell receptor beta chains below were found in one sample sequenced in a study of a mutant IDH1 vaccine in newly diagnosed glioma (dated by TCRdb to the early 2020s). Libraries were made using the immunoSEQ multiplex PCR assay. The immuneACCESS repertoire file appears here via TCRdb, limited to in-frame rearrangements. These files lack a portion of the clones; in checked studies, under half of the deficit traces to unresolved V genes, and the cause of the others is not known. Within this sample are approximately 50,000 clones, with 85% to 90% of them counted one time only. The ten biggest clones cover around 6% of the sample. Antigens of these TCRs are unknown. The sample's time point label is to be understood as: week 35, safety follow-up. A 20-mer mutant IDH1 peptide at 300 micrograms in Montanide made up each vaccine dose, which was injected subcutaneously together with topical imiquimod.

The sample here was PBMCs, taken from a glioma patient whose treatment included an IDH1 peptide vaccine. The receptor source for this set is a woman aged 40 to 50 with glioma.

The chain is built from TRBV9 and TRBJ2-7; no clear D gene. Germline V gene data show CDR1 as SGDLS and CDR2 as YYNGEE. Trimming pared 0 bases from V and 2 bases from J, leaving 9 bases between. This CDR3 has 14 residues. In nucleotides, the CDR3 is TGTGCCAGCAGCGTAGACTTCGTTCCCTACGAGCAGTACTTC. It specifies CASSVDFVPYEQYF.

This rearrangement joins TRBV30 to TRBJ1-4, with D perhaps TRBD1 (6 bases). Per the germline V gene, CDR1 is GTSNPN and CDR2 is SVGIG (reference sequence). Trimming cost V 5 bases and J 9 bases, with 10 bases left between them. There are 11 residues in the CDR3. The CDR3 sequence is CAWGQGQKLFF. DNA of the CDR3: TGTGCCTGGGGGCAGGGGCAAAAACTGTTTTTT.

The gene calls are TRBV5-6 and TRBJ1-2; TRBD1 aligns across 7 bases. CDR3 length: 13 residues. Per the germline V gene, CDR1 is SGHDT and CDR2 is YYEEEE. V shed 2 bases, J shed 8 bases, and the junction held 6 bases outside the gene matches. CDR3 nucleotide sequence: TGTGCCAGCAGCTTTACAGGGGTAGCCGGCTACACCTTC. Protein sequence: CASSFTGVAGYTF.

This clone has a single count. The chain couples TRBV14 to TRBJ2-7, with no clear D. In germline, CDR1 is SGHDN, CDR2 FVKESK. Deletions cut 6 bases from V and 0 bases from J, with 9 bases between. The CDR3 sequence is 13 residues long. The CDR3 protein is CASSLHLSYEQYF. DNA for the CDR3: TGTGCCAGCAGTCTTCACCTCTCCTACGAGCAGTACTTC.

The J gene is TRBJ1-1, the V gene TRBV7-2, with TRBD1 matching 8 bases. The CDR3 contains 13 residues. Germline values: CDR1 SGHTA, CDR2 FQGNSA. V lost 3 bases and J lost 8; bases outside the gene matches: 5. The CDR3 region has the DNA TGTGCCAGCAGCTTTCGGGACAGGTCAGAAGCTTTCTTT. Its protein product is CASSFRDRSEAFF.

J is TRBJ1-5 and V is TRBV4-1; 8 bases fit TRBD1. Trimming removed 1 base from V and 3 bases from J; junction bases left unmatched: 2. CDR3 size: 15 residues. The germline CDR1 and CDR2 sequences are MGHRA and YSYEKL. CDR3 nucleotide sequence: TGCGCCAGCAGCCAAGCGGACAGGGACAATCAGCCCCAGCATTTT. Its translation is CASSQADRDNQPQHF.

The chain is built from TRBV27 and TRBJ1-2; D not resolved. Looked up from germline, CDR1 is MNHEY and CDR2 is SMNVEV (reference sequence). The CDR3 is 13 amino acids. Trimming shortened V by 5 bases and J by 2 bases, and 9 bases separated the two germline ends. The CDR3 here is CASSEAGNYGYTF. CDR3 bases: TGTGCCAGCAGTGAGGCAGGAAACTATGGCTACACCTTC.

This clone has just one count. The rearrangement joins TRBV7-9 to TRBJ2-1; D is ambiguous. CDR3 size: 14 residues. Germline V lookup: CDR1 SEHNR, CDR2 FQNEAQ (reference sequence). V was shortened by 1 base and J by 7 bases, with 11 bases between the two germline ends. DNA of the CDR3: TGTGCCAGCAGCTTAGGACCCTTGGGGAATGAGCAGTTCTTC. This encodes CASSLGPLGNEQFF.

The rearrangement links TRBV7-9 to TRBJ1-1, with D uncertain. Germline V CDR1 and CDR2: SEHNR, FQNEAQ (reference sequence). The CDR3 length is 14 residues. Trimming removed 1 base from V and 5 bases from J, with 11 bases in between. DNA of the CDR3: TGTGCCAGCAGCTTAGTAGGGAAGCTGACTGAAGCTTTCTTT. Translation: CASSLVGKLTEAFF.

The chain employs TRBV18 and TRBJ1-3; D perhaps matches TRBD1 (5 bases). V was shortened by 1 base and J by 0 bases, with 10 bases between the two germline ends. The CDR3 has 16 residues. The V gene's germline CDR1 is KGHSH and CDR2 LQKENI. CDR3 in DNA: TGTGCCAGCTCACCACTAGGGGTAAACTCTGGAAACACCATATATTTT. The encoded protein is CASSPLGVNSGNTIYF.

A single count supports this clone. V usage is TRBV10-3 and J usage is TRBJ2-7, with 9 positions matching TRBD2. The germline gives CDR1 ENHRY, CDR2 SYGVKD. V trimming: 3 bases; J trimming: 4 bases; junction bases outside the gene matches: 7. The CDR3 loop spans 15 amino acids. The CDR3 DNA is TGTGCCATCAGTGACTCGCGGGGGGGTCTTTACGAGCAGTACTTC. Amino acids: CAISDSRGGLYEQYF.

The chain uses TRBV18 and TRBJ2-7; TRBD2 aligns across 10 bases. The CDR3 is 15 residues long. In germline, CDR1 is KGHSH, CDR2 LQKENI. Trimming cost V 6 bases and J 5 bases; bases outside gene matches: 10. The CDR3 region has the DNA TGTGCCAGCTCCCCCGCAGGGACTAGCGTCAACGAGCAGTACTTC. It codes for CASSPAGTSVNEQYF.

V usage is TRBV30 and J usage is TRBJ1-2, with no clear D. Trimming removed 3 bases from V and 5 bases from J, with 10 bases in between. This CDR3 is built from 12 residues. Germline CDR1 GTSNPN, CDR2 SVGIG (reference sequence). This CDR3 reads CAWSLGRYGYTF. Written as DNA, the CDR3 is TGTGCCTGGAGCCTGGGAAGATATGGCTACACCTTC.

The chain is built from TRBV5-1 and TRBJ1-2; D ambiguous. Germline assignment: CDR1 SGHRS and CDR2 YFSETQ. V lost 0 bases and J lost 4, with 13 bases in between. The CDR3 spans 15 residues. CDR3 DNA: TGCGCCAGCAGCTTGGCCGCGGAGGTCAGCTATGGCTACACCTTC. Protein product: CASSLAAEVSYGYTF.

The chain links TRBV7-3 to TRBJ2-7, with D maybe TRBD2 (5 bases). Trimming shortened V by 5 bases and J by 2 bases, and 16 bases separated the two germline ends. The length of the CDR3 is 15 residues. Germline V lookup: CDR1 SGHTA, CDR2 FQGTGA. CDR3 residues: CASSISSGTTYEQYF. The CDR3, as DNA: TGTGCCAGCAGCATATCAAGCGGCACTACCTACGAGCAGTACTTC.

The CDR3 loop reads CSVEGLIGRETQYF. The CDR3 nucleotides read TGCAGCGTTGAAGGCCTCATAGGCCGAGAGACCCAGTACTTC. This chain connects TRBV29-1 to TRBJ2-5; D is unclear. The germline V and J ends were trimmed by 1 base and 4 bases, with 13 bases remaining between them. Per germline, CDR1 SQVTM and CDR2 ANQGSEA. The CDR3 is made up of 14 amino acids.

The chain joins TRBV5-5 to TRBJ1-5; 8 positions match TRBD1. This CDR3 is 16 amino acids long. Germline V gene sequence: CDR1 SGHKS, CDR2 YYEKEE (reference sequence). The junction had 8 bases not matched to a gene; V was cut back by 0 bases and J by 6 bases. The CDR3 spells CASSLGAGGSGQPQHF. The CDR3 coding sequence is TGTGCCAGCAGCTTGGGGGCAGGGGGCTCGGGTCAGCCCCAGCATTTT.

This rearrangement joins TRBV5-5 to TRBJ2-5; 9 bases map to TRBD2. Trimming cost V 0 bases and J 3 bases; bases outside gene matches: 3. The CDR3 has 15 amino acids. Per the germline V gene, CDR1 is SGHKS and CDR2 is YYEKEE (reference sequence). CDR3 loop: CASSLGASGEETQYF. In nucleotides, the CDR3 is TGTGCCAGCAGCTTGGGGGCTAGCGGGGAAGAGACCCAGTACTTC.

This chain joins TRBV7-2 and TRBJ1-4; D is undetermined. V gave up 3 bases and J gave up 9 bases, with 11 bases separating them. This CDR3 contains 13 residues. The germline V gene has CDR1 SGHTA and CDR2 FQGNSA. CDR3 DNA sequence: TGTGCCAGCAGCTTTTCGAGCCCACAAAAACTGTTTTTT. Amino acid sequence: CASSFSSPQKLFF.

A single count supports this clone. The chain carries TRBV18 and TRBJ1-1; 8 bases match TRBD1. V trimming: 1 base; J trimming: 9 bases; junction bases outside the gene matches: 7. The CDR3 covers 14 residues. Germline V CDR1 and CDR2: KGHSH, LQKENI. The CDR3 DNA follows: TGTGCCAGCTCACCACAGGACAGGGCAACTCAAGCTTTCTTT. Translated: CASSPQDRATQAFF.

This chain uses TRBV7-8 with TRBJ2-2; 10 bases fit TRBD1. Germline loops: CDR1 SGHVS, CDR2 FQNEAQ. V trimming: 5 bases; J trimming: 8 bases; junction bases outside the gene matches: 11. This CDR3 spans 16 amino acids. The CDR3 protein is CASSGTGEWLTGELFF. Written as DNA, the CDR3 is TGTGCCAGCAGCGGGACAGGGGAATGGCTGACGGGGGAGCTGTTTTTT.

For this clone: A junction end diverges from the germline sequence, so it may reflect a read error. V gene TRBV7-7 combines with J gene TRBJ2-2; either TRBD1 or TRBD2 may fit D (5 bases each). This CDR3 is built from 15 residues. The V gene's germline CDR1 is SSHAT and CDR2 FNYEAQ (reference sequence). The CDR3: CASSLTGTNTGELFF. DNA of the CDR3: TGTGCTAGCAGCTTAACCGGGACCAACACCGGGGAGCTGTTTTTT. The complete variable domain, with remaining parts taken from reference TRBV7-7 and TRBJ2-2, reads GAGVSQSPRYKVTKRGQDVTLRCDPISSHATLYWYQQALGQGPEFLTYFNYEAQPDKSGLPSDRFSAERPEGSISTLTIQRTEQRDSAMYRCASSLTGTNTGELFFGEGSRLTVL.

The chain links TRBV28 to TRBJ2-7; 10 nucleotides agree with TRBD2. The germline V gene encodes CDR1 MDHEN and CDR2 SYDVKM. Trimming took 7 bases from V and 4 from J; bases not matched to a gene: 4. The CDR3 is made up of 13 amino acids. The CDR3 DNA sequence: TGTGCCAGCATGGCTAGCGGGAGATACGAGCAGTACTTC. It encodes CASMASGRYEQYF.

The chain's CDR3 is CASSEGLAGGKSYEQYF. CDR3 DNA: TGCGCCAGCAGCGAGGGACTAGCGGGAGGGAAGTCCTACGAGCAGTACTTC. The chain has TRBV5-1 and TRBJ2-7; 16 bases are a match to TRBD2. Germline V gene lookup returns CDR1 SGHRS and CDR2 YFSETQ. Losses at the gene ends were 4 bases for V and 1 base for J; bases not matched to a gene: 5. There are 17 residues in the CDR3.

In this sample, this clone turned up once. V gene TRBV4-2 combines with J gene TRBJ2-7, with D uncertain. This CDR3 spans 14 amino acids. The V end was cut by 5 bases, the J end by 1 base, with 12 bases between. Germline CDR1 and CDR2: LGHNA and YNFKEQ. CDR3 loop: CASSKASPSYEQYF. CDR3 DNA: TGTGCCAGCAGCAAGGCCTCCCCTTCCTACGAGCAGTACTTC.

CDR3 in amino acids: CASSEEDTQYF. The CDR3 nucleotides read TGTGCCAGCAGTGAGGAAGATACGCAGTATTTT. The chain has TRBV25-1 and TRBJ2-3; D is uncertain. Germline CDR1 and CDR2: MGHDK and SYGVNS. V gave up 3 bases and J gave up 5 bases, with 3 bases separating them. This CDR3 comprises 11 residues.

V gene TRBV2 combines with J gene TRBJ2-3; 7 nucleotides line up with TRBD2. The CDR3 runs 16 residues. The V gene's germline CDR1 is SNHLY and CDR2 FYNNEI. Trimming cost V 1 base and J 0 bases; bases outside gene matches: 4. CDR3 in amino acids: CASSEGRDYSTDTQYF. CDR3 in DNA: TGTGCCAGCAGTGAAGGCCGGGACTACAGCACAGATACGCAGTATTTT.